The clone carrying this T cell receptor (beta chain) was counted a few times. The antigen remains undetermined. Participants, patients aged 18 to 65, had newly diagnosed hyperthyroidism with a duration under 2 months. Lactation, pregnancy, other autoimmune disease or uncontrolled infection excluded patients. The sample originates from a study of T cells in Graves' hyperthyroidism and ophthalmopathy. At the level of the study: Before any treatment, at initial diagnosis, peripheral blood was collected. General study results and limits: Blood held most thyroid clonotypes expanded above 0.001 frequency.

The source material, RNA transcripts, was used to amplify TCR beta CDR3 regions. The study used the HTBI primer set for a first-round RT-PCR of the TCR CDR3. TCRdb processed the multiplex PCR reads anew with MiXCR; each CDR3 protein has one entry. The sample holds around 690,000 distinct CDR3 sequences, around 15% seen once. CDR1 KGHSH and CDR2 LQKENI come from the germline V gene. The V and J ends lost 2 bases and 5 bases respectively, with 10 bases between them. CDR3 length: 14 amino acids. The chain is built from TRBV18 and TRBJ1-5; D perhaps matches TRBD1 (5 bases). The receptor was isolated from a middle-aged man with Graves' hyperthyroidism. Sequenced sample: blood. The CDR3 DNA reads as TGTGCCAGCTCACCAGGAGGAGGGGATCAGCCCCAGCATTTT. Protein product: CASSPGGGDQPQHF.